This T cell receptor beta chain was sequenced for a study of T cell repertoires in cytomegalovirus infection. Study as a whole: The public TCR beta signatures pointed to both CMV infection and matching HLA type.

Study outcomes and limitations: There were carriers of CMV plus the relevant HLA, and cumulative public TCR beta family frequency identified them. Across the ex vivo response, the dominant clonotypes were HLA-C-restricted CMV-specific TCR beta clonotypes.

CDR1 and CDR2 (germline): SGHNT, YYREEE (reference sequence). The CDR3 totals 15 residues. Trimming shortened V by 1 base and J by 0 bases, and 10 bases separated the two germline ends. This clonotype was detected once. Its antigen is not identified. TCRdb processed the reads anew with MiXCR; each CDR3 protein has one entry. Counted here are 150,000 to 200,000 distinct CDR3 sequences, 28% occurring once; the ten biggest clones make up about 31%. Sequenced sample: PBMCs. The sequence derives from a human donor in good health (CMV status not recorded). Some clones in this sample may be carry-over from other donors' samples. V gene TRBV5-4 combines with J gene TRBJ1-1, with D possibly matching TRBD1 (6 bases). For the CDR3, the DNA is TGTGCCAGCAGCTTGCCCGCAGGGGTGAACACTGAAGCTTTCTTT. It encodes CASSLPAGVNTEAFF.